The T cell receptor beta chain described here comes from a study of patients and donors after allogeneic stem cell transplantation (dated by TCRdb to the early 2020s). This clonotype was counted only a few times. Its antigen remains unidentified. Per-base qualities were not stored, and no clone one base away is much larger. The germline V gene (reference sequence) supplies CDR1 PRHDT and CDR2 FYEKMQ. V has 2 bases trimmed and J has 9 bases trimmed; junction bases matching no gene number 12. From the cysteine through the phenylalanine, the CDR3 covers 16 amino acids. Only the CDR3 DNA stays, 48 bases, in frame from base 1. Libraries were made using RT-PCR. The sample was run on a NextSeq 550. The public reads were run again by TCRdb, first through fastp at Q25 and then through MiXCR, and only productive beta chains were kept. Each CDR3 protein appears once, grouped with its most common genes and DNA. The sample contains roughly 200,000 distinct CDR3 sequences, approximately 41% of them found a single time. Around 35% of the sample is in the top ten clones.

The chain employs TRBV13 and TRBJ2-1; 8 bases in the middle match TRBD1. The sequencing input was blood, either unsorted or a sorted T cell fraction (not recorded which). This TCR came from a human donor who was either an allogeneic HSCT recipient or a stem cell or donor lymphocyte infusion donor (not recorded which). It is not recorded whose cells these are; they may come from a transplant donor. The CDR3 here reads CASSLIGQGLFSEQFF. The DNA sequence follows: TGTGCCAGCAGCTTAATAGGACAGGGTCTGTTTTCTGAGCAGTTCTTC.